Listed below are T cell receptor beta chains from one sample, sequenced in a study of shared clonotypes between healthy human individuals. The assay was immunoSEQ multiplex PCR, and TCRdb's table has in-frame clones only and misses some. The sample carries 2.3 million or so clones, approximately 93% recorded once. Sequenced material: naive CD4+ T cells from PBMCs. Source of these receptors: a man in his late teens or twenties in good health. Some clones in this sample may be carry-over from other donors' samples. Both conserved end residues are part of each CDR3. A D gene is named only where the DNA matches it firmly. Clone size appears in some rows only: once, few, many, or a class for an expanded clone.

J gene | clone size | D gene | V gene | CDR3 DNA | CDR3 protein
TRBJ2-5 | - | - | TRBV9 | TGTGCCAGCAGCTCCTCGCTCCAGCAAGTGGAGACCCAGTACTTC | CASSSSLQQVETQYF
TRBJ1-4 | - | TRBD1 | TRBV6-5 | TGTGCCAGCAGTTACCGGCGACAGGGGATAGGGGAAAAACTGTTTTTT | CASSYRRQGIGEKLFF
TRBJ2-1 | - | TRBD2 | TRBV5-4 | TGTGCCAGCAGCTTGTGGATGACTAGCGGCCACAATGAGCAGTTCTTC | CASSLWMTSGHNEQFF
TRBJ2-5 | - | TRBD1 | TRBV28 | TGTGCCAGCAGTTTGACAGGGTTGAAGACCCAGTACTTC | CASSLTGLKTQYF
TRBJ2-2 | - | TRBD2 | TRBV5-4 | TGTGCCAGCAGCCCAGGTACTAGCGGGAGAGCCGGGGAGCTGTTTTTT | CASSPGTSGRAGELFF
TRBJ1-1 | - | TRBD1 | TRBV5-1 | TGCGCCAGCAGCTTCGGACAGGGACCCGAAGCTTTCTTT | CASSFGQGPEAFF
TRBJ1-5 | - | TRBD1 | TRBV9 | TGTGCCAGCAGCGTGGGACAGGGCTTCAATCAGCCCCAGCATTTT | CASSVGQGFNQPQHF
TRBJ2-2 | - | - | TRBV2 | TGTGCCAGCAGTGCTGAGACACTATCGAACACCGGGGAGCTGTTTTTT | CASSAETLSNTGELFF
TRBJ2-7 | - | - | TRBV5-3 | TGTGCCAGAAGCTTGGTAGGAGGGTACTACGAGCAGTACTTC | CARSLVGGYYEQYF
TRBJ1-5 | once | TRBD1 | TRBV18 | TGTGCCAGCTCATCCACAGGGGGGGATCAGCCCCAGCATTTT | CASSSTGGDQPQHF
TRBJ2-1 | once | - | TRBV7-8 | TGTGCCAGCAGCTCCACCCGATCTTCTCTTTACAATGAGCAGTTCTTC | CASSSTRSSLYNEQFF
TRBJ2-3 | - | - | TRBV7-9 | TGTGCCAGCAGCACCGGGGGTAGCACAGATACGCAGTATTTT | CASSTGGSTDTQYF
TRBJ1-1 | - | - | TRBV27 | TGTGCCAGCAGTTTATCCAGGGTGAGGGGGACTGAAGCTTTCTTT | CASSLSRVRGTEAFF
TRBJ1-1 | few | TRBD1 | TRBV7-2 | TGTGCCAGCAGCTTAGGAGGGCCAACAGGGGGAGCTTTCTTT | CASSLGGPTGGAFF